What follows describes a single T cell receptor (beta chain). The entry originates in a study of blood T cell repertoires in COVID-19. Study background: Samples came from the United States, Italy and Spain, spanning acute and convalescent COVID-19.

Authors' processing steps: Amplification from reference gene primers served as the basis for estimated nucleated cell counts. Method: immunoSEQ multiplex PCR; TCRdb's copy keeps in-frame clones and lacks some. V, J and clone size reflect that table, while D and trimming were determined from the DNA. The sample lists 140,000 or so clones; more than 75% were seen once. The J segment lost 3 bases and the V segment lost 4 bases, leaving 11 bases of the junction unmatched. The germline CDR1 and CDR2 sequences are SQVTM and ANQGSEA. The CDR3 runs 15 residues. The genes are TRBV29-1 and TRBJ1-2; 7 nucleotides align to TRBD1. This receptor was identified in a woman aged 45-65 years with active or convalescent COVID-19. Sequences were obtained from peripheral blood. CDR3: CSVGRRTGVDYGYTF. The CDR3, as DNA: TGCAGCGTTGGGCGTAGGACAGGCGTGGACTATGGCTACACCTTC.